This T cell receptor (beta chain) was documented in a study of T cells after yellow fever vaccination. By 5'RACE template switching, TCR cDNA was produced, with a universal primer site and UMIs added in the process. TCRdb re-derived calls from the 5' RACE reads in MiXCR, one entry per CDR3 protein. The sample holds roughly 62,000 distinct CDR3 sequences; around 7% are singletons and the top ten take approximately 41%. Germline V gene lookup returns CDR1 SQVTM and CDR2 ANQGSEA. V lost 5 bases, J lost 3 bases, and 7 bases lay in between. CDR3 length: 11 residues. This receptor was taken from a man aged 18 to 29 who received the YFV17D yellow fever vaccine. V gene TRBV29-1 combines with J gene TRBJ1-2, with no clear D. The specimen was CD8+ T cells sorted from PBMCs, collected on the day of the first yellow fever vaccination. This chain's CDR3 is CSVSADYGYTF. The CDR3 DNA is TGCAGCGTTTCCGCTGACTATGGCTACACCTTC.